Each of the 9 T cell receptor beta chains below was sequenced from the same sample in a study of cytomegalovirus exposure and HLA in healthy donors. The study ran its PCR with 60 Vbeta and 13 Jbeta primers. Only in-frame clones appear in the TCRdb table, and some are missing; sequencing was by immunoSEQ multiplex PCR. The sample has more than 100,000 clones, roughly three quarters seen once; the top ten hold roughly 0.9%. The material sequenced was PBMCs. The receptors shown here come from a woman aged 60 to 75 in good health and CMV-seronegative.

Written as DNA, the CDR3 is TGTGCCTGGAGTGACGGGGGTTATAGCAATCAGCCCCAGCATTTT. This codes for CAWSDGGYSNQPQHF. V gene TRBV30 combines with J gene TRBJ1-5; tentative D call: TRBD1 (5 bases). In germline, CDR1 is GTSNPN, CDR2 SVGIG (reference sequence). The CDR3 totals 15 residues. The V gene lost 1 base and the J gene lost 0 bases, with 10 bases spanning the gap.

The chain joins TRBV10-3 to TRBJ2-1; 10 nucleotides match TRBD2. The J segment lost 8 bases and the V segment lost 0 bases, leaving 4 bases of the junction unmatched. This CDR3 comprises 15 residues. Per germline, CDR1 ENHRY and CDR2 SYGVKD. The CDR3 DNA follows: TGTGCCATCAGTGAGTCGAGCGGGGGGGCAGATGAGCAGTTCTTC. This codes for CAISESSGGADEQFF.

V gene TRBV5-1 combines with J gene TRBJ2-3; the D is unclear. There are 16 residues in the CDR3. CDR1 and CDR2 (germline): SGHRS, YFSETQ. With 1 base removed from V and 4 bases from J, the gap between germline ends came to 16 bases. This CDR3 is CASSLTAGRIPDTQYF. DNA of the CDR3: TGCGCCAGCAGCTTGACCGCAGGAAGGATTCCAGATACGCAGTATTTT. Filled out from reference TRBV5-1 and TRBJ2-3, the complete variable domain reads KAGVTQTPRYLIKTRGQQVTLSCSPISGHRSVSWYQQTPGQGLQFLFEYFSETQRNKGNFPGRFSGRQFSNSRSEMNVSTLELGDSALYLCASSLTAGRIPDTQYFGPGTRLTVL.

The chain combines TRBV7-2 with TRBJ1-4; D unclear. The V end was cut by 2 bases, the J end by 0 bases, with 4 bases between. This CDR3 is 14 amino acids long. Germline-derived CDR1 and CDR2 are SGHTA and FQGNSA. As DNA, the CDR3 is TGTGCCAGCAGCTTATATACAACTAATGAAAAACTGTTTTTT. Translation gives CASSLYTTNEKLFF.

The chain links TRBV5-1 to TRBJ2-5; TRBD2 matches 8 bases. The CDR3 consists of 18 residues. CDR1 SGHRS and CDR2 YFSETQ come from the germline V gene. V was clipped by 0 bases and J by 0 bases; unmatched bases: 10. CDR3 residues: CASSLGPAGATYQETQYF. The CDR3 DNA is TGCGCCAGCAGCTTGGGCCCAGCGGGGGCCACGTACCAAGAGACCCAGTACTTC.

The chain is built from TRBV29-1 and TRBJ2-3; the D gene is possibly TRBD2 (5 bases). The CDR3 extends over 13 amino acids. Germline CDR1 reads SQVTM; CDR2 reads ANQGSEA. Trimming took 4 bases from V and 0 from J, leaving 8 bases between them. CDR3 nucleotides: TGCAGCGTTGGGGAGTTGAGCACAGATACGCAGTATTTT. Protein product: CSVGELSTDTQYF.

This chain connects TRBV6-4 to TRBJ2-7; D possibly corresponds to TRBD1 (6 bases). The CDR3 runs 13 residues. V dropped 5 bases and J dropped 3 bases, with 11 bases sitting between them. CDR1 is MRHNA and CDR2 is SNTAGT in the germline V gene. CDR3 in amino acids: CASSWGPSYEQYF. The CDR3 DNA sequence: TGTGCCAGCAGTTGGGGGCCTAGCTACGAGCAGTACTTC.

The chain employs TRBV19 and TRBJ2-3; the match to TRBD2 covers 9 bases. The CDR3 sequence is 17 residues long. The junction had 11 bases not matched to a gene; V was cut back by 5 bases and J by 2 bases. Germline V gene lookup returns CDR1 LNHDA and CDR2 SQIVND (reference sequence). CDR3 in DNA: TGTGCCAGTAGTCCATCCTTGCTAGCGGGACCCACAGATACGCAGTATTTT. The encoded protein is CASSPSLLAGPTDTQYF. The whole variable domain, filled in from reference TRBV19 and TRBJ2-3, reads DGGITQSPKYLFRKEGQNVTLSCEQNLNHDAMYWYRQDPGQGLRLIYYSQIVNDFQKGDIAEGYSVSREKKESFPLTVTSAQKNPTAFYLCASSPSLLAGPTDTQYFGPGTRLTVL.

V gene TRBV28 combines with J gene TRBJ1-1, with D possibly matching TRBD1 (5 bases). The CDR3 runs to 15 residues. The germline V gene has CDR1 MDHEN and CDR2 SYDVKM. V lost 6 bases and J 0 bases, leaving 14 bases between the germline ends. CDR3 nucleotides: TGTGCCAGCAGCGTCCTCGGGACTCTGAACACTGAAGCTTTCTTT. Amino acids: CASSVLGTLNTEAFF. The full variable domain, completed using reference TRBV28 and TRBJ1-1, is DVKVTQSSRYLVKRTGEKVFLECVQDMDHENMFWYRQDPGLGLRLIYFSYDVKMKEKGDIPEGYSVSREKKERFSLILESASTNQTSMYLCASSVLGTLNTEAFFGQGTRLTVV.